The 25 T cell receptor beta chains presented below share a single source sample, sequenced in a study of blood T cell repertoires in COVID-19 (dated by TCRdb to between 2020 and 2021). Library prep was done by the immunoSEQ multiplex PCR assay. TCRdb carries this immuneACCESS record with in-frame sequences only. Its versions omit some clonotypes, under half of them owing to an unresolved V gene in the studies checked, with the rest unexplained. Here the sample has tens of thousands of clones; around 91% occur a single time. The ten largest account for about 3.4% of the sample. Sequencing used peripheral blood. The receptors were sampled from a human donor in a cohort sampled during active COVID-19.

The rearrangement joins TRBV11-2 to TRBJ1-6; 8 bases are shared with TRBD1. With 1 base clipped from V and 7 bases from J, the junction kept 3 bases outside the gene matches. The CDR3 totals 15 residues. Germline-derived CDR1 and CDR2 are SGHAT and FQNNGV. The CDR3 sequence: CASSLGTGRNSPLHF. DNA of the CDR3: TGTGCCAGCAGCTTAGGGACAGGGAGGAATTCACCCCTCCACTTT.

This chain connects TRBV11-2 to TRBJ2-1; 10 bases map to TRBD2. This CDR3 is built from 17 residues. The trim removed 5 bases at V and 8 bases at J, leaving 15 bases unmatched. The germline gives CDR1 SGHAT, CDR2 FQNNGV. CDR3 protein: CASSPGTSVPIRDEQFF. CDR3 bases: TGTGCCAGCAGCCCCGGGACTAGCGTACCGATTAGGGATGAGCAGTTCTTC.

Only one count was recorded for this clone. This chain uses TRBV2 with TRBJ1-4; 8 nucleotides line up with TRBD1. After removal of 4 bases from V and 7 bases from J, the junction contained 5 bases not matched to a gene. CDR1 is SNHLY and CDR2 is FYNNEI in the germline V gene. This CDR3 comprises 14 residues. The CDR3 DNA reads TGTGCCAGCAGTGCGACAGGGGCGGCTGAAAAACTGTTTTTT. Its translation is CASSATGAAEKLFF. The full variable domain, completed using reference TRBV2 and TRBJ1-4, is EPEVTQTPSHQVTQMGQEVILRCVPISNHLYFYWYRQILGQKVEFLVSFYNNEISEKSEIFDDQFSVERPDGSNFTLKIRSTKLEDSAMYFCASSATGAAEKLFFGSGTQLSVL.

The rearrangement links TRBV7-6 to TRBJ2-5, with TRBD2 matching over 9 bases. Germline V CDR1 and CDR2: SGHVS, FNYEAQ. The CDR3 spans 18 residues. The trim removed 1 base at V and 5 bases at J, leaving 14 bases unmatched. CDR3 residues: CASSLEGSGRPRMETQYF. The CDR3, as DNA: TGTGCCAGCAGCTTAGAGGGCAGCGGGAGGCCACGAATGGAGACCCAGTACTTC.

CDR3 nucleotide sequence: TGCGCCAGCAGCATAGGGGTTGATGATACGCAGTATTTT. It is translated as CASSIGVDDTQYF. The rearrangement joins TRBV10-2 to TRBJ2-3, with a weak D call TRBD1 (5 bases). This CDR3 spans 13 amino acids. V was clipped by 6 bases and J by 6 bases, with 13 bases between them. The germline gives CDR1 WSHSY, CDR2 SAAADI.

This chain joins TRBV19 and TRBJ2-2; 9 bases line up with TRBD2. CDR1 LNHDA and CDR2 SQIVND come from the germline V gene (reference sequence). Trimming took 7 bases from V and 8 from J; bases not matched to a gene: 11. The CDR3 is made up of 15 amino acids. CDR3 nucleotides: TGTGCCAGTATCGGGTCTAGCGGGATCTCTGGGGAGCTGTTTTTT. This encodes CASIGSSGISGELFF.

This chain connects TRBV7-2 to TRBJ2-1; 12 bases agree with TRBD2. The V gene end was trimmed by 3 bases and the J gene end by 10 bases; junction bases not matched to a gene: 7. The CDR3 is 15 residues long. Germline CDR1 and CDR2: SGHTA and FQGNSA. The CDR3 spells CASSFLAGGPGEQFF. The CDR3 nucleotides read TGTGCCAGCAGCTTTCTAGCGGGAGGGCCCGGGGAGCAGTTCTTC.

This clone has just a few counts. The chain combines TRBV5-4 with TRBJ1-1, with no clear D. There are 13 residues in the CDR3. Per the germline V gene, CDR1 is SGHNT and CDR2 is YYREEE (reference sequence). V lost 1 base, J lost 1 base, and 5 bases lay in between. The CDR3 spells CASSLTGNTEAFF. The CDR3 nucleotides are TGTGCCAGCAGCTTGACGGGGAACACTGAAGCTTTCTTT.

The CDR3 DNA follows: TGTGCCAGCAGCCCAACAGGGGGCTTTAATTCACCCCTCCACTTT. It encodes CASSPTGGFNSPLHF. The V call is TRBV7-9, the J call TRBJ1-6; TRBD1 matches 9 bases. V was clipped by 5 bases and J by 6 bases; unmatched bases: 5. The CDR3 contains 15 residues. Per germline, CDR1 SEHNR and CDR2 FQNEAQ (reference sequence).

The chain has TRBV9 and TRBJ2-1; TRBD2 aligns across 9 bases. Losses at the gene ends were 3 bases for V and 9 bases for J; bases not matched to a gene: 10. This CDR3 region has 15 residues. Germline V gives CDR1 SGDLS, CDR2 YYNGEE. CDR3 in DNA: TGTGCCAGCAGCGCTCAGGCGGGAGGGCCCGGTGAGCAGTTCTTC. Residues: CASSAQAGGPGEQFF. The complete variable domain, with remaining parts taken from reference TRBV9 and TRBJ2-1, reads DSGVTQTPKHLITATGQRVTLRCSPRSGDLSVYWYQQSLDQGLQFLIQYYNGEERAKGNILERFSAQQFPDLHSELNLSSLELGDSALYFCASSAQAGGPGEQFFGPGTRLTVL.

There are a few counts of this clone. This chain uses TRBV11-2 with TRBJ2-1; possible D gene TRBD2, 5 bases. CDR1 and CDR2 from the germline V gene are SGHAT and FQNNGV. Trimming left V 0 bases short and J 5 bases short, with 23 bases between. The CDR3 extends over 19 amino acids. The CDR3 DNA reads TGTGCCAGCAGCTTAGACGTAAGGGAGACTCACCCAACTCACAATGAGCAGTTCTTC. Its translation is CASSLDVRETHPTHNEQFF.

V usage is TRBV2 and J usage is TRBJ1-2; TRBD1 agrees at 9 bases. CDR1 and CDR2 from the germline V gene are SNHLY and FYNNEI. CDR3 length: 13 amino acids. The ends lost 6 bases at V and 7 bases at J; junction bases unmatched: 6. The CDR3 reads CASRVQGAGGYTF. The CDR3 DNA reads as TGTGCCAGCAGGGTACAGGGGGCTGGTGGCTACACCTTC.

This sequence joins TRBV15 and TRBJ2-7; a weak D match, TRBD1 (6 bases). The V gene lost 3 bases and the J gene lost 3 bases, with 12 bases spanning the gap. Germline V gene lookup returns CDR1 LNHNV and CDR2 YYDKDF (reference sequence). This CDR3 region has 14 residues. CDR3 sequence (DNA): TGTGCCACCAGCAGGTCAAGGGGGATCTACGAGCAGTACTTC. Translated: CATSRSRGIYEQYF. The complete variable domain, with remaining parts taken from reference TRBV15 and TRBJ2-7, reads DAMVIQNPRYQVTQFGKPVTLSCSQTLNHNVMYWYQQKSSQAPKLLFHYYDKDFNNEADTPDNFQSRRPNTSFCFLDIRSPGLGDTAMYLCATSRSRGIYEQYFGPGTRLTVT.

This chain links TRBV7-8 with TRBJ1-6; TRBD1 aligns across 12 bases. V trimming: 2 bases; J trimming: 7 bases; junction bases outside the gene matches: 6. Germline lookup yields CDR1 SGHVS and CDR2 FQNEAQ. The CDR3 has 17 residues. Here the CDR3 reads CASSLLGQGAQNSPLHF. Written as DNA, the CDR3 is TGTGCCAGCAGCTTACTGGGACAGGGGGCGCAAAATTCACCCCTCCACTTT.

V is TRBV12-3 or TRBV12-4 and J is TRBJ2-1; D uncertain. The CDR3 spans 13 residues. Trimming stripped 7 bases from V and 4 bases from J, with 11 bases between. The chain's CDR3 is CASNDSPYNEQFF. DNA of the CDR3: TGTGCCAGCAATGACTCCCCGTACAATGAGCAGTTCTTC.

The chain couples TRBV4-1 to TRBJ2-7, with 8 bases fitting TRBD2. CDR1 and CDR2 (germline): MGHRA, YSYEKL. This CDR3 has 15 amino acids. V gave up 2 bases and J gave up 3 bases; unmatched junction bases: 6. CDR3 bases: TGCGCCAGCAGCCAATCCCGGACTAGCTACTACGAGCAGTACTTC. Encoded protein: CASSQSRTSYYEQYF.

This clone was found once. J is TRBJ1-2 and V is TRBV19, with D possibly being TRBD1 (5 bases). V was clipped by 11 bases and J by 3 bases, with 13 bases between them. Germline V gives CDR1 LNHDA, CDR2 SQIVND (reference sequence). The CDR3 totals 12 residues. In DNA form, the CDR3 reads TGTGCCTCGAATCAGGGTCACTATGGCTACACCTTC. It yields the protein CASNQGHYGYTF.

This clone was counted only a few times. The chain links TRBV2 to TRBJ1-3; D remains ambiguous. Trimming took 4 bases from V and 4 from J, leaving 14 bases between them. Germline CDR1 SNHLY, CDR2 FYNNEI. This CDR3 is 15 amino acids long. CDR3 sequence: CASSVARTSGNTIYF. CDR3 nucleotide sequence: TGTGCCAGCAGTGTTGCCAGAACCTCCGGAAACACCATATATTTT.

The V and J genes are TRBV20-1 and TRBJ2-7, with D tentatively TRBD2 (6 bases). The germline V and J ends were trimmed by 3 bases and 2 bases, with 14 bases remaining between them. The germline V gene encodes CDR1 DFQATT and CDR2 SNEGSKA (reference sequence). This CDR3 has 14 amino acids. The CDR3 region is CSASRGTGAYEQYF. The CDR3 nucleotides are TGCAGTGCTAGTCGCGGGACGGGAGCCTACGAGCAGTACTTC.

The V gene is TRBV7-3, the J gene TRBJ1-1, with D possibly being TRBD1 (6 bases). The germline CDR1 and CDR2 sequences are SGHTA and FQGTGA. The length of the CDR3 is 15 residues. Deletions cut 0 bases from V and 5 bases from J, with 13 bases between. This chain's CDR3 is CASSLTGRGETEAFF. CDR3 sequence (DNA): TGTGCCAGCAGCTTAACTGGCAGGGGCGAAACTGAAGCTTTCTTT.

This clone was seen once. The rearrangement links TRBV24-1 to TRBJ1-2; tentatively, D is TRBD1 (6 bases). Per germline, CDR1 KGHDR and CDR2 SFDVKD. The CDR3 runs to 13 residues. The V end lost 4 bases, the J end lost 4 bases, and 9 bases lay between the germline ends. The CDR3 DNA reads TGTGCCACCAGTGACACGGACAGCTATGGCTACACCTTC. Translating gives CATSDTDSYGYTF.

The V gene is TRBV19, the J gene TRBJ1-2; no clear D gene. Trimming removed 7 bases at V and 5 bases at J, with 11 bases between. The CDR3 covers 12 residues. Germline V gives CDR1 LNHDA, CDR2 SQIVND (reference sequence). CDR3 nucleotides: TGTGCCAGTAAGCGGACCGCATATGGCTACACCTTC. Its protein product is CASKRTAYGYTF.

The rearrangement links TRBV11-2 to TRBJ2-1; 8 nucleotides align to TRBD1. Germline V CDR1 and CDR2: SGHAT, FQNNGV. The ends lost 1 base at V and 6 bases at J; junction bases unmatched: 14. The CDR3 is 18 residues long. The CDR3 spells CASSLVRGRDLQINEQFF. DNA of the CDR3: TGTGCCAGCAGCTTAGTCAGGGGGCGCGATTTACAGATCAATGAGCAGTTCTTC.

The chain couples TRBV3-1 (or the pseudogene TRBV3-2) to TRBJ2-1; 13 nucleotides match TRBD2. CDR1 and CDR2 from the germline V gene are LGHDT and YNNKEL (reference sequence). This CDR3 contains 16 residues. V lost 4 bases and J lost 4; bases outside the gene matches: 4. CDR3 in DNA: TGTGCCAGCAGCCTTGGGACTAGCGGGACATACAATGAGCAGTTCTTC. Protein sequence: CASSLGTSGTYNEQFF.

This clone was seen once. J is TRBJ1-1 and V is TRBV11-2; 8 nucleotides match TRBD1. The J segment lost 7 bases and the V segment lost 5 bases, leaving 15 bases of the junction unmatched. Germline V gives CDR1 SGHAT, CDR2 FQNNGV. The CDR3 spans 16 residues. The CDR3 DNA reads as TGTGCCAGCAGCCTCAAACGCGGACAGGGCTGGGGTGAAGCTTTCTTT. Protein sequence: CASSLKRGQGWGEAFF. Full variable domain (missing parts from reference TRBV11-2 and TRBJ1-1): EAGVAQSPRYKIIEKRQSVAFWCNPISGHATLYWYQQILGQGPKLLIQFQNNGVVDDSQLPKDRFSAERLKGVDSTLKIQPAKLEDSAVYLCASSLKRGQGWGEAFFGQGTRLTVV.